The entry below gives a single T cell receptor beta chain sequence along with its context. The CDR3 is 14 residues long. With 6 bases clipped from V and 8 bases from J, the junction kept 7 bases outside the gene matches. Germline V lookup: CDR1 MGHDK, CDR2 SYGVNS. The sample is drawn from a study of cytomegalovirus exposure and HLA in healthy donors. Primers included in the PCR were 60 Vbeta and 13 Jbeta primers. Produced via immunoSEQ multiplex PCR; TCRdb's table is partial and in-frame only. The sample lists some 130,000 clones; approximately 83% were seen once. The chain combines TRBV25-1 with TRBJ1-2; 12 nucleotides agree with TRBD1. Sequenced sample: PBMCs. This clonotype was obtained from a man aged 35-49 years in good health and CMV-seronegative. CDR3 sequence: CASSHQGQGAGYTF. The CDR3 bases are TGTGCCAGCAGCCACCAGGGACAGGGGGCGGGCTACACCTTC.